This TCR delta chain derives from a study of gammadelta T cells in human blood (dated by TCRdb to the early 2020s). Of note for this clone: Which antigen it targets is not known. This probably arose from a read error, given a far larger clone one base away. Other DNA sequences from this sample encode an identical CDR3 as well.

The protocol used for the library was RT-PCR. Sequencing instrument: Illumina MiSeq. TCRdb processed the public reads again with the CATT caller, after which rows with matching DNA were combined. The sample records 600 to 850 delta-chain clones, around 63% of which are singletons. The ten top clones hold 31% of the sample. What the authors observed across the whole study: According to the study, polyclonal expansion of innate gamma-delta T cells right after birth appeared to be driven by microbial exposure.

The germline V and J ends show losses of 3 bases and 0 bases respectively, and no gene match explains 13 bases of the junction. In the germline V gene, CDR1 corresponds to GEAIGNYY and CDR2 to EKD. Including the terminal cysteine and phenylalanine, the CDR3 comprises 20 residues. Solely the CDR3 DNA is kept, with 60 bases framed from the first base. The TCR comes from a human donor. Sequencing was performed on Vgamma9Vdelta2 gamma-delta T cells from adult blood. The V gene is TRDV2 and the J gene is TRDJ3, and TRDD3 matches 7 of the central bases. The sequence in DNA is TGTGCCTGTGACGCCGCCCTGGGGGGCCCGAGCTCCTGGGACACCCGACAGATGTTTTTC. It encodes CACDAALGGPSSWDTRQMFF.